Sequencing of this TCR beta chain was carried out in a study of cytomegalovirus exposure and HLA in healthy donors. Study-level findings and limits: Association of a missense DCLRE1C variant with TCR beta V- and J-gene trimming was reported in a later analysis. The study put some 150 TCR beta chains on its list as cytomegalovirus-associated. Earlier analysis yielded a pattern in which most TCR beta V segments were productive about 90% or about 30% of the time. Clonal expansion was found to be greater in HLA-associated TCR beta chains than in equally common others in a later analysis.

This clone has a single count. Antigen specificity is unknown. Germline V gives CDR1 SGHNT, CDR2 YYREEE (reference sequence). Trimming took 2 bases from V and 2 from J, leaving 11 bases between them. This CDR3 is built from 15 residues. In the PCR, 60 Vbeta and 13 Jbeta primers were used. Method: immunoSEQ multiplex PCR; TCRdb's copy keeps in-frame clones and lacks some. The sample lists around 62,000 clones; under 80% were seen once. V usage is TRBV5-4 and J usage is TRBJ1-3, with a possible D match to TRBD1 (5 bases). This sequence originates from a male donor in good health and CMV-seropositive. The sequencing sample was made of PBMCs. The CDR3: CASSFGGKAGNTIYF. In DNA, the CDR3 is TGTGCCAGCAGCTTTGGGGGGAAAGCTGGAAACACCATATATTTT.